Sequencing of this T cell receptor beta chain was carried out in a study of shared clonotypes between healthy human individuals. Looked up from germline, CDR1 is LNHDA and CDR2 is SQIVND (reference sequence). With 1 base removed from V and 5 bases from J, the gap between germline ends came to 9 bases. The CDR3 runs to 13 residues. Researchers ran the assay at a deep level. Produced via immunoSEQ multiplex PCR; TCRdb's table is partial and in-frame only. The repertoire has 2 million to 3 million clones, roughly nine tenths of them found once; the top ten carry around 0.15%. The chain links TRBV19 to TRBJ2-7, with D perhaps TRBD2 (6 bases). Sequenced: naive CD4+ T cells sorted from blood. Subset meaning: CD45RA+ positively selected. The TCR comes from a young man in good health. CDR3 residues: CASSIVSGDEQYF. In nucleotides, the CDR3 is TGTGCCAGTAGTATAGTGTCGGGGGACGAGCAGTACTTC.